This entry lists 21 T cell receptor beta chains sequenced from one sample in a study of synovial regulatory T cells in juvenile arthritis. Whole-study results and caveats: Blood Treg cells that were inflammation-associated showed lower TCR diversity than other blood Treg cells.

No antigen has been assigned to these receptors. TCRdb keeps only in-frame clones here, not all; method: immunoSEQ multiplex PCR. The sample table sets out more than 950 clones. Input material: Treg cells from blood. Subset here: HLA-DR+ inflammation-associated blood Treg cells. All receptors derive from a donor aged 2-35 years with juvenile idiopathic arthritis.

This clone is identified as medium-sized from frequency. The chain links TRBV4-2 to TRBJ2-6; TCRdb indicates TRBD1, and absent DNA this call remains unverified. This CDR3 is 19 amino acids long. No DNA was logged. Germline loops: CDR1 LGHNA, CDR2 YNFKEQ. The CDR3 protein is CASSQDYSQGGSGANVLTF.

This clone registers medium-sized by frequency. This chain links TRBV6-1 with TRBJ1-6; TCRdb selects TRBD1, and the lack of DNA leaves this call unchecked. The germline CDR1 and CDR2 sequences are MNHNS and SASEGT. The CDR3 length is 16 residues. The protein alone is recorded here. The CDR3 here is CASSEGPTSYNSPLHF.

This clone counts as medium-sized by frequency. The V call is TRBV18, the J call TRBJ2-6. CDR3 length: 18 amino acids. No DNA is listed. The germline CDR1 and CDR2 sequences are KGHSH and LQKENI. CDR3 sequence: CASSPHGLQISGANVLTF. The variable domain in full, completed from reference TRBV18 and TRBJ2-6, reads NAGVMQNPRHLVRRRGQEARLRCSPMKGHSHVYWYRQLPEEGLKFMVYLQKENIIDESGMPKERFSAEFPKEGPSILRIQQVVRGDSAAYFCASSPHGLQISGANVLTFGAGSRLTVL.

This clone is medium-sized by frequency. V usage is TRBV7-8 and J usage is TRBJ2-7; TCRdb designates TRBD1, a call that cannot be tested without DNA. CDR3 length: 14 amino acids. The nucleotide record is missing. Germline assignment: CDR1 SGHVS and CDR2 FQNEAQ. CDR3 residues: CASTKDRGLGEQYF.

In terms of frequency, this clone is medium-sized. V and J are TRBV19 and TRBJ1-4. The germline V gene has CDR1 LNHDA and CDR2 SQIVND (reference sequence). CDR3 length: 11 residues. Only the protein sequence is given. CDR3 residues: CASSIREKLFF. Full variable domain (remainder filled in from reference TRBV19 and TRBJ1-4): DGGITQSPKYLFRKEGQNVTLSCEQNLNHDAMYWYRQDPGQGLRLIYYSQIVNDFQKGDIAEGYSVSREKKESFPLTVTSAQKNPTAFYLCASSIREKLFFGSGTQLSVL.

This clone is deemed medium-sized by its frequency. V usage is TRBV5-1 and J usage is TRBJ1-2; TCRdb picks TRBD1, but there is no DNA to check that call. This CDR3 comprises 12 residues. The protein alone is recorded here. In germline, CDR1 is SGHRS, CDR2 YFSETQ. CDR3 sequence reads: CASSFDRGGYTF. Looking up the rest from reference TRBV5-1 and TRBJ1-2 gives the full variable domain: KAGVTQTPRYLIKTRGQQVTLSCSPISGHRSVSWYQQTPGQGLQFLFEYFSETQRNKGNFPGRFSGRQFSNSRSEMNVSTLELGDSALYLCASSFDRGGYTFGSGTRLTVV.

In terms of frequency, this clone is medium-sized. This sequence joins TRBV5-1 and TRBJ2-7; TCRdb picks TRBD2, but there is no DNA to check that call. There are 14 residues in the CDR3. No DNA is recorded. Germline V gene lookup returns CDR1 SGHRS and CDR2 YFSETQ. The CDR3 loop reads CASSRGRLDYEQYF.

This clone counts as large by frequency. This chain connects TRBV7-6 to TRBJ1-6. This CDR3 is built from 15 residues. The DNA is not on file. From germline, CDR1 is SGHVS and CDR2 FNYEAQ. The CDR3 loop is CASSSSGFTQSPLHF.

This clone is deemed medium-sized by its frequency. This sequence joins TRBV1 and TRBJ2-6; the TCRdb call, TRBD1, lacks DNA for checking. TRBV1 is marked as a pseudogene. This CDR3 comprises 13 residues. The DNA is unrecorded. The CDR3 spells CTSTQSRANVLTF.

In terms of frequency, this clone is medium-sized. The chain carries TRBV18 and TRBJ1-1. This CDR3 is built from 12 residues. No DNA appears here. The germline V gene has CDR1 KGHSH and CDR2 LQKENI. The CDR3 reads CASSQGYTEAFF. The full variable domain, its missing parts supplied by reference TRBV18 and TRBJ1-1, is NAGVMQNPRHLVRRRGQEARLRCSPMKGHSHVYWYRQLPEEGLKFMVYLQKENIIDESGMPKERFSAEFPKEGPSILRIQQVVRGDSAAYFCASSQGYTEAFFGQGTRLTVV.

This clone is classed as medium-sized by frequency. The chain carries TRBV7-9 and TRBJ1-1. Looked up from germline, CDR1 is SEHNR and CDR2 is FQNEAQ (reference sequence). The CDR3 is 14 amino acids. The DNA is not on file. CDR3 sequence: CASSFGYLNTEAFF.

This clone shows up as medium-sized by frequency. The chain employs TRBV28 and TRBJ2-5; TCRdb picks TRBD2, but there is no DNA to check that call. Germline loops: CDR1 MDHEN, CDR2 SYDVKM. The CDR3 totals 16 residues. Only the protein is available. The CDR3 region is CASSPRLAGIQETQYF.

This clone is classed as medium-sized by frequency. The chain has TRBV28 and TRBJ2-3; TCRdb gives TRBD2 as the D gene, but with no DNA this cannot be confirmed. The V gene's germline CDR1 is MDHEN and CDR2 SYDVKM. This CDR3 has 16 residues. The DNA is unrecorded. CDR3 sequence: CASSLRGGASTDTQYF.

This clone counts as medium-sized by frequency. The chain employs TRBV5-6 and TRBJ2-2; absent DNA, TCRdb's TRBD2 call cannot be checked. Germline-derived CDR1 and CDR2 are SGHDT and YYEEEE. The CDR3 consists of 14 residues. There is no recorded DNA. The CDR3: CASSWGGRSGELFF.

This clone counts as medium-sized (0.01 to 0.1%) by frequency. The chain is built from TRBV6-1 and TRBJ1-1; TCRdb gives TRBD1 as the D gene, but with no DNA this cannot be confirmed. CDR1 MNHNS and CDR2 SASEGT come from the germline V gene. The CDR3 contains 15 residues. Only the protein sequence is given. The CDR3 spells CASSEQGAGNTEAFF.

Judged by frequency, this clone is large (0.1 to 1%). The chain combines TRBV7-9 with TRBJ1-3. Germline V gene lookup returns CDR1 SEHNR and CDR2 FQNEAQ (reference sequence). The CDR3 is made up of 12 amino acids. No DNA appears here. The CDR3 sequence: CASSPRGNTIYF.

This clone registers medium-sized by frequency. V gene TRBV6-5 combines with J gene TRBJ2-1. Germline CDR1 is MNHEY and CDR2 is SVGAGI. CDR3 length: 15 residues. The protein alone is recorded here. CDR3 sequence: CASSYDGFPYNEQFF.

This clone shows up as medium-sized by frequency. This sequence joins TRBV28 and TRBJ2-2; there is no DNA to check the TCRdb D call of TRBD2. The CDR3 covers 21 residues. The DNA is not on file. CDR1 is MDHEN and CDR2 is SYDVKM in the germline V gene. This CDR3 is CASSFDWFLGRLGPNTGELFF.

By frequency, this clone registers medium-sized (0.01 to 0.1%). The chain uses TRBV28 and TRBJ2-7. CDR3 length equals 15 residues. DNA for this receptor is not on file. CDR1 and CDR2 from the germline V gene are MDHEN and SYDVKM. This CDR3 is CASISSLGGGYEQYF.

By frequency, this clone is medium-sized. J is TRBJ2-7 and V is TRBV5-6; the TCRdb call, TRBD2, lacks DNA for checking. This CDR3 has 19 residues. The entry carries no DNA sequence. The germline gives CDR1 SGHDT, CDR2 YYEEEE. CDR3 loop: CASSGVTSGSEKRSYEQYF.

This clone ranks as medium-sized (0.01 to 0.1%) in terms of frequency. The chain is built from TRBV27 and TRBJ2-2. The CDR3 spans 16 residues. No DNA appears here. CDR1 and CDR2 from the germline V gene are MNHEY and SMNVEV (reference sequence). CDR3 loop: CASSLYKSGGTGELFF.